This TCR beta chain was captured in a study of post-analysis software for immune sequencing data (dated by TCRdb to 2014 to 2015). The study in broad terms: The recorded disease courses included relapsing-remitting, secondary progressive and progressive-relapsing multiple sclerosis, and some patients had no subtype annotation. Patient repertoires were compared against around 10 previously published healthy control repertoires from donors aged roughly 6 to 26 years. A subset of samples was prepared in parallel using single-end sample barcoding, then pooled and co-amplified after Illumina adapter ligation. The paper's findings and limits, for the study overall: The multiple sclerosis patient group was slightly younger than the control group. Significantly lower normalized Chao1 diversity was found in multiple sclerosis patients than in controls, suggesting substantial peripheral T-cell clonal expansion. Patients showed significantly higher frequencies than controls for 4 or 5 TRBV segments, among them TRBV5-6, TRBV5-1 and TRBV20-1. Strong co-clustering of samples prepared in the same batch was shown by direct clustering with F measure, prompting a batch-effect correction.

The CDR3 covers 15 residues, taking in both the cysteine and the phenylalanine. Only the CDR3 part of the read is kept: 45 bases, read in frame from the first base. The V end loses 0 bases and the J end loses 0 bases, and a stretch of 10 bases separates them. The germline V gene sets CDR1 to SGHRS and CDR2 to YFSETQ. This clonotype appeared a few times. Its cognate antigen has yet to be identified. Base-call qualities are not available, and no considerably larger clone is one nucleotide away. Libraries were made using PCR. The data were produced on an Illumina HiSeq 2500. Unique molecular identifiers were incorporated into TCR beta cDNA libraries to reduce PCR and sequencing biases. About 500,000 cDNA molecules were obtained for every 1 to 10 million input T cells, so each molecule roughly corresponded to one T cell. The patient libraries were prepared and sequenced using the same protocol as the earlier healthy control dataset. Within a given batch, samples were prepared together, multiplexed and sequenced on the same HiSeq lane. From the authors' description of their analysis: MIGEC handled the raw barcoded reads, throwing out single-read molecular identifier groups before consensus assembly and CDR3 extraction. Clonotype tables were post-analysed with VDJtools, normalizing diversity by down-sampling all datasets to the smallest sample size. In repertoire overlap clustering, CDR3 amino acid sequences, but not nucleotide sequences, were matched to correct batch-related cross-sample contamination. TCRdb passed the public sequencing reads through fastp at Q25 and MiXCR, retaining productive beta sequences. CDR3 protein duplicates are merged, each entry listing the most common genes and DNA. The V and J calls were determined by TCRdb, not by the authors. For this sample there are 450,000 to 700,000 distinct CDR3 sequences; 40% to 50% appear just once. The top ten hold 1.7% of the sample.

To demonstrate the VDJtools post-analysis software, TCR beta repertoires were profiled from the peripheral blood of 13 young patients with multiple sclerosis. The multiple sclerosis patients were children and adolescents between roughly 6 and 16 years of age. This sequence uses TRBV5-1 and TRBJ2-7; the D gene is perhaps TRBD1 or TRBD2, each of them matching over 5 bases. This TCR derives from a girl aged 5 to 17 with multiple sclerosis. The sample consisted of blood. The DNA sequence is given as TGCGCCAGCAGCTTGGCTGGGACCCGCTCCTACGAGCAGTACTTC. This translates into CASSLAGTRSYEQYF.